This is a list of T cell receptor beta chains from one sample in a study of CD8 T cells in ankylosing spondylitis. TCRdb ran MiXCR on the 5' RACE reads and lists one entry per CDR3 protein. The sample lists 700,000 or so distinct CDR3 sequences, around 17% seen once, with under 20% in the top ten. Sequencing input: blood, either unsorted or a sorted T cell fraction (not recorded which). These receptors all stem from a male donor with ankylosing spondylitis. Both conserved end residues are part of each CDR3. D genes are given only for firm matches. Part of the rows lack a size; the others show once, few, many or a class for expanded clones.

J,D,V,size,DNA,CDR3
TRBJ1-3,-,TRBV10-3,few,TGTGCCATCAGCCGGGACGGAGGAAACACCATATATTTT,CAISRDGGNTIYF
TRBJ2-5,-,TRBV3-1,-,TGTGCCAGCAGCCAAGGAGGTACGGGATCTGAGACCCAGTACTTC,CASSQGGTGSETQYF
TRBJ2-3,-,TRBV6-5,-,TGTGCCAGCAGTTACTCTTACAACCCTAGCACAGATACGCAGTATTTT,CASSYSYNPSTDTQYF
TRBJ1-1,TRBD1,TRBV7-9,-,TGTGCCTCCCGGCGGCAGGGGGACACTGAAGCTTTCTTT,CASRRQGDTEAFF
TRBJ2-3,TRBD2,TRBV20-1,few,TGCAGTGCTGTAGCGGGAGGGGATACGCAGTATTTT,CSAVAGGDTQYF
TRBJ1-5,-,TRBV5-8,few,TGTGCCAGCAGCTCCGGGACCTCTTATAGCAATCAGCCCCAGCATTTT,CASSSGTSYSNQPQHF
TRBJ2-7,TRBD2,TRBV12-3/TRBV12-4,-,TGTGCCAGCAGTTTATGGGCTAGCGGGGGCTCCTACGAGCAGTACTTC,CASSLWASGGSYEQYF
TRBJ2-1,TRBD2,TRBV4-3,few,TGCGCCAGCAGCCAAGGGCGGCAAGCGGGAGGGTACAATGAGCAGTTCTTC,CASSQGRQAGGYNEQFF
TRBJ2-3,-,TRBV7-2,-,TGTGCCAGCAGCTTAGAATCTACTTGGGCGCAGTATTTT,CASSLESTWAQYF
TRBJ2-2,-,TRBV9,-,TGTGCCAGCAGCGGCGGGAGCGGGACATACACCGGGGAGCTGTTTTTT,CASSGGSGTYTGELFF
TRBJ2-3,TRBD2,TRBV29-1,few,TGCAGCCTTAACTGGGCTAGCGGACGCACAGATACGCAGTATTTT,CSLNWASGRTDTQYF
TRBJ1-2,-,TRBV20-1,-,TGCAGTGCTAGAGAGGGGTATGGCTACACCTTC,CSAREGYGYTF
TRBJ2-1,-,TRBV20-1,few,TGCAGTGCCCGACCTACGGGGGTTATCAATGAGCAGTTCTTC,CSARPTGVINEQFF
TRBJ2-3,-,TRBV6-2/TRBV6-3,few,TGTGCCAGCAGTTACCGTGGCAGGGGCATTAGCACAGATACGCAGTATTTT,CASSYRGRGISTDTQYF
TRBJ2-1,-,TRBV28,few,TGTGCCAGCAGTTGGGAGACCCACAATGAGCAGTTCTTC,CASSWETHNEQFF
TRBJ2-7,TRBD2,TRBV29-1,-,TGCAGCGTTAGCGGGGGGGCGGGCGAGCAGTACTTC,CSVSGGAGEQYF
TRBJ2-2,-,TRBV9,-,TGTGCCAGCAGCCCCGGGGACACGAACACCGGGGAGCTGTTTTTT,CASSPGDTNTGELFF
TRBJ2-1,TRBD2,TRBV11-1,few,TGTGCCAGCAGCCCCGGGACTAGCGGGAGGGCCGAAAATTACAATGAGCAGTTCTTC,CASSPGTSGRAENYNEQFF
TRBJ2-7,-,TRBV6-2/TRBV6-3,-,TGTGCCAGCAGTCGGGACGCTGTGGCTTACGAGCAGTACTTC,CASSRDAVAYEQYF
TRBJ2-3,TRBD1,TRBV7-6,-,TGTGCCAGCAGCTTTACAGGGGGATTCACAGATACGCAGTATTTT,CASSFTGGFTDTQYF
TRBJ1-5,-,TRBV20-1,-,TGCAGTGCCGCCAGGGGAAGCCAGCCCCAGCATTTT,CSAARGSQPQHF
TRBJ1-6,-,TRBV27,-,TGTGCCAGCAGTTGGGGGGCGGATTCACCCCTCCACTTT,CASSWGADSPLHF
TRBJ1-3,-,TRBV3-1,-,TGTGCCAGCAGCCAAGCTCGTAGAGAAAACACCATATATTTT,CASSQARRENTIYF
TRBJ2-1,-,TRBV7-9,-,TGTGCCAGCAGCAATCCCCAATTGGGTCCAGCCTACAATGAGCAGTTCTTC,CASSNPQLGPAYNEQFF
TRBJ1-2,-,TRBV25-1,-,TGTGCCAGCAGTGAATCGCAGAGGACCTATGGCTACACCTTC,CASSESQRTYGYTF
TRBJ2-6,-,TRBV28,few,TGTGCCAGCAGTAGCCCGGGACACGGGGCCAACGTCCTGACTTTC,CASSSPGHGANVLTF
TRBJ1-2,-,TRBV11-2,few,TGTGCCAGCAGCTTAGATCGGACGGTTTTGCGGTCGTATGGCTACACCTTC,CASSLDRTVLRSYGYTF
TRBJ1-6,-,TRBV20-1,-,TGCAGTGCTAGACAGGGGCAGGTTGCTTCACCCCTCCACTTT,CSARQGQVASPLHF
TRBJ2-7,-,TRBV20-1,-,TGCAGTGCTAGAGATCTACCCGACCGTTACTCCTACGAGCAGTACTTC,CSARDLPDRYSYEQYF
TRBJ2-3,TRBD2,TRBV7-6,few,TGTGCCAGCAGCTTTGGTCCTAGCGGTAGCACAGATACGCAGTATTTT,CASSFGPSGSTDTQYF
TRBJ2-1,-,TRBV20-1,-,TGCAGTGCCTTCAAGACTAACTCCTACAATGAGCAGTTCTTC,CSAFKTNSYNEQFF
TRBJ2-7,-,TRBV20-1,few,TGCAGTGCTAGCTCCAGGGACTCCTACGAGCAGTACTTC,CSASSRDSYEQYF
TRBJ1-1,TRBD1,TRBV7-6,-,TGTGCCAGCAGCGGTCAGGGGGGGAGTGACACTGAAGCTTTCTTT,CASSGQGGSDTEAFF
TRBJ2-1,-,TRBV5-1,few,TGCGCCAGCAGCTCCCGACTGCCGATCAATGAGCAGTTCTTC,CASSSRLPINEQFF
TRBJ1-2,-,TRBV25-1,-,TGTGCCAGCAGTGAAGTCGGGAGGGTGGGCGGCTACACCTTC,CASSEVGRVGGYTF
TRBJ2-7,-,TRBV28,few,TGTGCCAGCAGCCTACCCTACGGGGCTGGGGCCTACGAGCAGTACTTC,CASSLPYGAGAYEQYF
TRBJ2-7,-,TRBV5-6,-,TGTGCCAGCAGCTTGGAAGGGTGGAGCGAGCAGTACTTC,CASSLEGWSEQYF
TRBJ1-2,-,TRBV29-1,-,TGCAGCGTTGAAGATGTCGACAGGATGGACTATGGCTACACCTTC,CSVEDVDRMDYGYTF
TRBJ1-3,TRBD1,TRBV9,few,TGTGCCAGCAGCGAATGGGGGACAGAAGGAAACACCATATATTTT,CASSEWGTEGNTIYF
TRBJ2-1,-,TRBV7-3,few,TGTGCCAGCAGCTTATCGGCCCCAGCCCGACTCGAATACAATGAGCAGTTCTTC,CASSLSAPARLEYNEQFF
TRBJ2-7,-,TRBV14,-,TGTGCCAGCAGCCAAGCGGGACGGATAAGCGGGCAGTACTTC,CASSQAGRISGQYF
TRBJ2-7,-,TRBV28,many,TGTGCCAGCAGTACCCCGCAAGGGGGTAAAGGGGAGCAGTACTTC,CASSTPQGGKGEQYF
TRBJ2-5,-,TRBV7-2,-,TGTGCCAGCAGCTTATATCTAGCGAGGGAGACCCAGTACTTC,CASSLYLARETQYF
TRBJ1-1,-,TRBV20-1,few,TGCAGTGCTAGAGAGGGTAGGGTCCGAAACACTGAAGCTTTCTTT,CSAREGRVRNTEAFF
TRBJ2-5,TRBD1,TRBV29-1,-,TGCAGCGCTGGACAGGTCCAAGAGACCCAGTACTTC,CSAGQVQETQYF
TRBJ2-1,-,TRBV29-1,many,TGCAGCGTTGAAGATGATCCTGTAGCGAGCTCCTACAATGAGCAGTTCTTC,CSVEDDPVASSYNEQFF
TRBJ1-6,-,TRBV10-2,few,TGCGCCAGCAGGAAGAACCAATCACCCCTCCACTTT,CASRKNQSPLHF
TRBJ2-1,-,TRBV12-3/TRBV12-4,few,TGTGCCAGCAGTTTATGGCCCTCGGACAATGAGCAGTTCTTC,CASSLWPSDNEQFF
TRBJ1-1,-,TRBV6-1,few,TGTGCCAGCATCCCTAGTGGGTTCACTGAAGCTTTCTTT,CASIPSGFTEAFF
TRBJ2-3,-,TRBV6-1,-,TGTGCCAGCACCTGGGACGCCAGCACAGATACGCAGTATTTT,CASTWDASTDTQYF
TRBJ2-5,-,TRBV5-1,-,TGCGCCAGCAGTGAGACGGCTACCCAAGAGACCCAGTACTTC,CASSETATQETQYF
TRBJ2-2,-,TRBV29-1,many,TGCAGCGCCGGGGGAGGAGCGAACACCGGGGAGCTGTTTTTT,CSAGGGANTGELFF
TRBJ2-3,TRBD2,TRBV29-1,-,TGCAGCGTGGGATCCTACAGCGGGAGGGCCGGGGGAGGCACAGATACGCAGTATTTT,CSVGSYSGRAGGGTDTQYF
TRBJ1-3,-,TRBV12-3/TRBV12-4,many,TGTGCCAGCAGTCGCCAGGTAGCCCAGGGAAACACCATATATTTT,CASSRQVAQGNTIYF
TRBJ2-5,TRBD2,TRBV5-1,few,TGCGCCAGCAGCCCTACGGGACTAGCGGAACGGGTGGCCCAGTACTTC,CASSPTGLAERVAQYF